The clone carrying this TCR beta chain was seen more than once but under ten times. Its antigen is not identified. Second-dose intervals near 4 or 12 weeks were combined. The sample comes from a study of T cell responses to AZD1222 COVID-19 vaccine. Findings of the study overall: Breadth and depth of Spike-specific TCRs rose after two AZD1222 doses. Just a handful of AZD1222 recipients tested seropositive at baseline.

The protocol was immunoSEQ multiplex PCR, while the TCRdb copy is restricted to in-frame clones and leaves out a portion. The repertoire holds approximately 150,000 clones, with approximately 90% as singletons. Specimen: peripheral blood, collected 28 days after the second AZD1222 dose. This clonotype originated in an adult who received the AZD1222 COVID-19 vaccine.

This chain's CDR3 is CASSPRTVVSYEQYF. In DNA form, the CDR3 reads TGTGCCAGCAGCCCAAGGACGGTTGTGTCCTACGAGCAGTACTTC. The rearrangement joins TRBV2 to TRBJ2-7; D is unclear. With 6 bases removed from V and 1 base from J, the gap between germline ends came to 16 bases. The length of the CDR3 is 15 residues. Germline assignment: CDR1 SNHLY and CDR2 FYNNEI.